This is a list of T cell receptor beta chains from one sample in a study of CD4 and CD8 cells across lung adenocarcinoma regions. TCRdb re-called the PCR reads with MiXCR, one entry per CDR3 protein. The sample has around 15,000 distinct CDR3 sequences, around 55% seen once. The sequencing sample was made of CD8+ T cells from the center of a lung tumor. These receptors were obtained from a female donor with lung adenocarcinoma. The CD4 and CD8 labels of this study may be unreliable. Both conserved end residues are part of each CDR3.

V | CDR3
TRBV10-1 | CASDNTEAFF
TRBV6-1 | CASRGGRDQETQYF
TRBV6-4 | CASSDGSGGSNEQFF
TRBV11-2 | CASSPRTVYNEQFF
TRBV7-6 | CASSSPSLTEAFF
TRBV6-8 | CGGSGLCAKNIQYF
TRBV30 | CAWSVGTYNTDTQYF
TRBV5-6 | CASSSLDSQETQYF
TRBV4-2 | CASSQDVGAGAPNEQFF
TRBV27 | CASSWGREIEQFF
TRBV7-3 | CATKSQSAEDTQYF
TRBV7-2 | CASTTPTGYGYTF
TRBV6-2/TRBV6-3 | CASTGRGLGGGAKDTQYF
TRBV10-2 | CASRDLAGSTNTQYF
TRBV27 | CASSLGDSTDTQYF
TRBV7-8 | CASSSISQGLNGYTF
TRBV6-5 | CASSYRLAASHEQFF
TRBV27 | CASTALGGWDQETQYF
TRBV15 | CATSRAPFQETQYF
TRBV12-3/TRBV12-4 | CASSPGVMGTDTLYF
TRBV7-7 | CASPGGSGELFF
TRBV10-3 | CAISSVPETQYF
TRBV10-2 | CARAWGGARKDTQYF
TRBV2 | CASSGSRTGGTEAFF
TRBV4-1 | CASSQDRAFDYGYTF
TRBV4-1 | CASSQAVGGEMNTGATF
TRBV9 | CASSVLGQGTDTQYF
TRBV6-8 | CAGGSVPETQYF
TRBV10-3 | CAISERDMGNEQFF
TRBV6-1 | CASSPSGHPTTDTLTF
TRBV7-2 | CASSLDGGAYNEQFF
TRBV6-5 | CASSYEGGSGANVLTF
TRBV6-1 | CASRDTKGKNYGYTF
TRBV20-1 | CSASKGARETQYF
TRBV12-5 | CASGLEGQGTGQTQYF